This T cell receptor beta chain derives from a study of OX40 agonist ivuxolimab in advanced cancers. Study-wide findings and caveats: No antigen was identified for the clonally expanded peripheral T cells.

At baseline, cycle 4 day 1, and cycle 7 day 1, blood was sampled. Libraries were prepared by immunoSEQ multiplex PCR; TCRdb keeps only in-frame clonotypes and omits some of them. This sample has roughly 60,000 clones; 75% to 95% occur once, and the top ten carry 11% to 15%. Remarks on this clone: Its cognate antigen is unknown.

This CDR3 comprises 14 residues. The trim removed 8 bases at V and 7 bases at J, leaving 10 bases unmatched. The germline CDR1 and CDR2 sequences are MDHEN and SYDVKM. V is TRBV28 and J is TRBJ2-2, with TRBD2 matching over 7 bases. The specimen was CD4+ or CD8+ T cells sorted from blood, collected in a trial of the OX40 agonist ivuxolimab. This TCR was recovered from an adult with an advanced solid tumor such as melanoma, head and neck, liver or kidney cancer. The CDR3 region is CASHAGAANGELFF. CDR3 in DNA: TGTGCCAGCCATGCGGGAGCTGCTAACGGGGAGCTGTTTTTT.